This entry concerns a single T cell receptor (beta chain). The sample is drawn from a study of blood T cell repertoires in COVID-19. Germline V lookup: CDR1 MDHEN, CDR2 SYDVKM. There are 14 residues in the CDR3. Deletions cut 6 bases from V and 0 bases from J, with 11 bases between. Assay: immunoSEQ multiplex PCR; the TCRdb copy retains only in-frame clones and omits some. The sample has over 45,000 clones, approximately 80% seen once. This sequence originates from a human donor with active or convalescent COVID-19. The donor label of this sample is uncertain. The sequencing input was peripheral blood. This chain connects TRBV28 to TRBJ2-5; a possible D gene is TRBD1 (6 bases). CDR3 nucleotides: TGTGCCAGCAGCAAGCAGGGGAACCAAGAGACCCAGTACTTC. Its protein product is CASSKQGNQETQYF.